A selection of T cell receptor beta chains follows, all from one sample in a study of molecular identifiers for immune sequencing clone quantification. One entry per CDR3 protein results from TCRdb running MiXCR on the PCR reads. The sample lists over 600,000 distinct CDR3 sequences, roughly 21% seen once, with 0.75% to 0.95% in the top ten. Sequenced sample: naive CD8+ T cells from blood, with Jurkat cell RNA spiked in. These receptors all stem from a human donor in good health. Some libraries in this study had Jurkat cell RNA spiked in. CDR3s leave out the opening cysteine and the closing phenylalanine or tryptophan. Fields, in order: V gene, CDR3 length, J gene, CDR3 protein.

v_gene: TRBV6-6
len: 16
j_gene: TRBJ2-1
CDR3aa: ASSYFPVWQQRGGEQF

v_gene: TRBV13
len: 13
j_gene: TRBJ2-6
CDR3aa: ASSAQGSGADVLT

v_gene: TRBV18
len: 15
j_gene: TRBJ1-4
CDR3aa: ASSSSRDRGNNEKLF

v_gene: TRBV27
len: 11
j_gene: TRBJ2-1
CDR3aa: ASSPRGAGEQF

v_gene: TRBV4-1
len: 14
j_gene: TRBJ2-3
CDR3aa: ASSFTTSGPTDTQY

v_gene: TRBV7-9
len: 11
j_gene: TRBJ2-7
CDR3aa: ASSLVEGNEQY

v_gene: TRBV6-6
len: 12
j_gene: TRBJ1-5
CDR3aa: ASRLNRGIQPQH

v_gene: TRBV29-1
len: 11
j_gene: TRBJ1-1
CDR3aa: SVDPGVNTEAF

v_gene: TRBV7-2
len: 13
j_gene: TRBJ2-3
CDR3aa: ASSPLGGGTDTQY

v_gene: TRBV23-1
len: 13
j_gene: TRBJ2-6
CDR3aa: ASSQSGPGANVLT

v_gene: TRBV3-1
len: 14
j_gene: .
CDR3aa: ASSHLTGGLPYEQF

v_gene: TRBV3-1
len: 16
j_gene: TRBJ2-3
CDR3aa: ASSEGTSGGFFTDTQY

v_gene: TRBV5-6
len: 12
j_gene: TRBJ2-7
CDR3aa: ASSPTPRGYEQY

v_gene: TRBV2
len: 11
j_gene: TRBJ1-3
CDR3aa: ASIGQSGNTIY

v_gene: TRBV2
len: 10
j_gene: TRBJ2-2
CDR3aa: ASRFFQGGLF

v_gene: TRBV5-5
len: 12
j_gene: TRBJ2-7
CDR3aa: ASSRQTGDYEQY

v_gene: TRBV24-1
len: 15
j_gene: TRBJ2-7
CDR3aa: ATSGAGFGTGPYEQY

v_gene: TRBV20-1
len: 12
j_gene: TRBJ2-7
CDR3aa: SARAQPPSYEQY

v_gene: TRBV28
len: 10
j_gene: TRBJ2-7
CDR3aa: ASSPWTEEQY

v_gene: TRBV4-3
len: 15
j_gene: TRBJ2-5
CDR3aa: ASSPGLAGGPQETQY

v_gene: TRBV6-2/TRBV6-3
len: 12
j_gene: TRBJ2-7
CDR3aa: ASSYSGTFYEQY

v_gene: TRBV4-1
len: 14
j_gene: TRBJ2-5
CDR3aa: ASSQGRGREQETQY

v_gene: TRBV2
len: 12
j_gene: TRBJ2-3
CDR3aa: ATPGRDNTDTQY

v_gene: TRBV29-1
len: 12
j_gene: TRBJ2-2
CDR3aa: SVGTGWNTGELF

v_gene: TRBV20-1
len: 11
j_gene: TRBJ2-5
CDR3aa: SAPHGLRETQY

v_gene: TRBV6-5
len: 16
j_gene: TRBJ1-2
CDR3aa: ASSYGTHRGPSDYGYT

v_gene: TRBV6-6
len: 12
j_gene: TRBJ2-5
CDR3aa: ASSLWSLGETQY

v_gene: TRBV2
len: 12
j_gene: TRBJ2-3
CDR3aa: ARGQDLGTDTQY

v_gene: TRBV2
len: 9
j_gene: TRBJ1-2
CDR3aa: ASALDYGYT

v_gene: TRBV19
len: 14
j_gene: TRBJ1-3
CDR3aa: ASSMGSRSSGNTIY

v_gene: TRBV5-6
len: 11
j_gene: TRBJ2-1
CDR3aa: ASSLVLGDEQF

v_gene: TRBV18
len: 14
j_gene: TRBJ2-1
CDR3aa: ASSPPSGRDYNEQF

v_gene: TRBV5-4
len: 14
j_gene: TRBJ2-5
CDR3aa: ASSLLLAGGYETQY

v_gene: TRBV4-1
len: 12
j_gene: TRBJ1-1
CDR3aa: ASSQPGQGGEAF

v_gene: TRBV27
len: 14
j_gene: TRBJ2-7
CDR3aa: ASSSSGTSGRWDQC